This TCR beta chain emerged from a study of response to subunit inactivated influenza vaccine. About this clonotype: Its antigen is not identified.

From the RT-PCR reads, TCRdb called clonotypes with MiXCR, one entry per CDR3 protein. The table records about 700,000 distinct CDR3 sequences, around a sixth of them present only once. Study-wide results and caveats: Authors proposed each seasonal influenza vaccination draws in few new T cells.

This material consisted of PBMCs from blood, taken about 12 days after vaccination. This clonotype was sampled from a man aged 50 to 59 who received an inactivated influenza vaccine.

CDR3 region: CASTWQARGELFF. For the CDR3, the DNA is TGTGCCAGCACGTGGCAGGCCCGCGGGGAGCTGTTTTTT. This chain uses TRBV6-2 or TRBV6-3 with TRBJ2-2; D ambiguous. V was clipped by 7 bases and J by 7 bases, with 13 bases between them. CDR3 length: 13 amino acids. Per the germline V gene, CDR1 is MNHEY and CDR2 is SVGEGT.